This T cell receptor (beta chain) derives from a study of neurological immune-mediated disorders. By 5'RACE with 10-nucleotide random UMIs, the cDNA was made. TCRdb recomputed calls from the 5' RACE reads with MiXCR, one row per CDR3 protein. The sample lists about 22,000 distinct CDR3 sequences, more than 9% seen once, with about 20% in the top ten. From germline, CDR1 is LGHDT and CDR2 YNNKEL (reference sequence). The V end was cut by 3 bases, the J end by 1 base, with 10 bases between. The CDR3 loop spans 14 amino acids. Where libraries were unsorted, they were derived from 2 million PBMCs stored at -80 degrees C. There are many counts of this clonotype.

This sequence joins TRBV3-1 and TRBJ2-7; possibly TRBD1 for D (5 bases). The receptor was derived from a woman aged 60 to 75 with HTLV-1-associated myelopathy (HAM/TSP). The sequenced sample was PBMCs. CDR3 DNA: TGTGCCAGCAGCCACGGTACAGGATCCTACGAGCAGTACTTC. Translating it yields CASSHGTGSYEQYF.